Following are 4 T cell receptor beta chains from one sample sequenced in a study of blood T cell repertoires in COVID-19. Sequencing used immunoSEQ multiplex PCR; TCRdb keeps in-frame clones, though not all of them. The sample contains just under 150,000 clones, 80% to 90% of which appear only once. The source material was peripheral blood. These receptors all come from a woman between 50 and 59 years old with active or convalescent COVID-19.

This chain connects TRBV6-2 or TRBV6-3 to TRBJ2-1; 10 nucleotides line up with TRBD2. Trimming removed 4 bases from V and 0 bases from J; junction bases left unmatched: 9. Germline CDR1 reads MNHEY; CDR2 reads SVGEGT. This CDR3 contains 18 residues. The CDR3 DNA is TGTGCCAGCAGTTTTAGCGGGGGGCGAGGGGGCTCCTACAATGAGCAGTTCTTC. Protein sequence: CASSFSGGRGGSYNEQFF.

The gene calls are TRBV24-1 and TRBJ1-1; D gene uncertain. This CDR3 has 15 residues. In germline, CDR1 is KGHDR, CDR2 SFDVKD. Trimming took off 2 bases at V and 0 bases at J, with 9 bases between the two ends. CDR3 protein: CATSDSKALNTEAFF. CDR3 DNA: TGTGCCACCAGTGATTCTAAAGCGCTGAACACTGAAGCTTTCTTT.

The CDR3 protein is CASSYLTQGSLHF. In DNA form, the CDR3 reads TGTGCCAGCAGTTACTTGACGCAGGGAAGTCTCCACTTT. J is TRBJ1-6 and V is TRBV6-5; possibly TRBD1 for D (5 bases). The germline V gene has CDR1 MNHEY and CDR2 SVGAGI. This CDR3 region has 13 residues. V lost 1 base to trimming and J lost 16 bases, with 14 bases between them.

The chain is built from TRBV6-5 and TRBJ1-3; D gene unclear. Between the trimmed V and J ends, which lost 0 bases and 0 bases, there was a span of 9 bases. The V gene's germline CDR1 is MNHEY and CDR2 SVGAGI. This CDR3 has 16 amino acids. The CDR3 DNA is TGTGCCAGCAGTTACTCCCCGGTGAGCTCTGGAAACACCATATATTTT. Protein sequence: CASSYSPVSSGNTIYF.